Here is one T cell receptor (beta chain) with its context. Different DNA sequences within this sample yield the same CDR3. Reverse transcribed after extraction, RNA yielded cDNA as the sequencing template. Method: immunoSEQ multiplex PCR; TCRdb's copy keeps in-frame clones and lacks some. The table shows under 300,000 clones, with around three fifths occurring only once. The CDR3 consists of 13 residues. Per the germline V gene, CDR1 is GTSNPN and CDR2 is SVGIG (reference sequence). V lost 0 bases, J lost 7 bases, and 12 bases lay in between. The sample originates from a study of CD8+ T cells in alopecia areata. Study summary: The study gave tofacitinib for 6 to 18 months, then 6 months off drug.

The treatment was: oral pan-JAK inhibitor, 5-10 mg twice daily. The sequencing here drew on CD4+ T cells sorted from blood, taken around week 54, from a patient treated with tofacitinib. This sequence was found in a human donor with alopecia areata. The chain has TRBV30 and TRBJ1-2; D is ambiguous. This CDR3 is CAWSVRGGSGYTF. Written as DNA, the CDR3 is TGTGCCTGGAGTGTGCGGGGAGGGAGTGGCTACACCTTC.